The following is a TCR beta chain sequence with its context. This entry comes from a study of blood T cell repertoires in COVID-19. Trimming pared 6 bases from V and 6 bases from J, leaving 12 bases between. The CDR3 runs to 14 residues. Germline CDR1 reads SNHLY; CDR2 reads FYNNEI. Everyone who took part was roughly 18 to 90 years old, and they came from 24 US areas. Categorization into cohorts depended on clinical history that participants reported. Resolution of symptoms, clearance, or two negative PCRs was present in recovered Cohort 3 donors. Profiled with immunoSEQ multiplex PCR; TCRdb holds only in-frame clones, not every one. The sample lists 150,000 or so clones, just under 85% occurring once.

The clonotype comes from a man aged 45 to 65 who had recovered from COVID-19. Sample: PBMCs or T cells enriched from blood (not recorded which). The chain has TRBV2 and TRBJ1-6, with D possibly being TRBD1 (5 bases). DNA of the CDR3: TGTGCCAGCAGATCCGGGACTACTAATTCACCCCTCCACTTT. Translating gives CASRSGTTNSPLHF.